Listed here are 20 T cell receptor beta chains from one sample, sequenced in a study of blood T cell repertoires in COVID-19. Profiling relied on immunoSEQ multiplex PCR, and the TCRdb table lists in-frame clones only, not all of them. The profile shows roughly 140,000 clones, approximately 80% of them singletons. Sequenced material: peripheral blood. The receptors here all came from a man aged 55 to 70 with active or convalescent COVID-19.

About this clone itself: This CDR3 is also generated by other DNA sequences in the sample. The gene calls are TRBV7-9 and TRBJ2-3; D is unclear. The V end was cut by 3 bases, the J end by 1 base, with 2 bases between. Germline CDR1 SEHNR, CDR2 FQNEAQ (reference sequence). This CDR3 has 12 residues. The CDR3 reads CASSFGTDTQYF. CDR3 DNA: TGTGCCAGCAGCTTCGGCACAGATACGCAGTATTTT.

This clone occurred once. The CDR3 DNA follows: TGTGCCAGCAGCGTCCACAGGGAAAACATTCAGTACTTC. It specifies CASSVHRENIQYF. The V call is TRBV7-9, the J call TRBJ2-4; D may be TRBD1 (6 bases). The CDR3 spans 13 residues. Deletions cut 5 bases from V and 5 bases from J, with 10 bases between. Looked up from germline, CDR1 is SEHNR and CDR2 is FQNEAQ (reference sequence).

This chain uses TRBV6-2 or TRBV6-3 with TRBJ2-1, with a tentative D call TRBD2 (5 bases). This CDR3 has 12 residues. Looked up from germline, CDR1 is MNHEY and CDR2 is SVGEGT. With 4 bases removed from V and 7 bases from J, the gap between germline ends came to 8 bases. The CDR3 bases are TGTGCCAGCAGTTTCCGGACTAATGAGCAGTTCTTC. It translates to CASSFRTNEQFF.

This clone was counted a single time. This chain joins TRBV14 and TRBJ2-2, with 7 bases aligning to TRBD2. With V trimmed by 4 bases and J by 1 base, 3 bases remained unmatched. The CDR3 is 15 amino acids. Per the germline V gene, CDR1 is SGHDN and CDR2 is FVKESK. As DNA, the CDR3 is TGTGCCAGCAGCCGGGACTACCAGAACACCGGGGAGCTGTTTTTT. Amino acid sequence: CASSRDYQNTGELFF.

The chain combines TRBV27 with TRBJ1-6; 7 nucleotides agree with TRBD1. The length of the CDR3 is 14 residues. Germline lookup yields CDR1 MNHEY and CDR2 SMNVEV (reference sequence). J was trimmed by 7 bases and V by 4 bases; bases with no gene match: 4. In DNA form, the CDR3 reads TGTGCCAGCAGTTCGACAGGGAGAAATTCACCCCTCCACTTT. Translated, it gives CASSSTGRNSPLHF.

This chain links TRBV14 with TRBJ1-2, with no clear D. Trimming left V 2 bases short and J 2 bases short, with 6 bases between. Germline loops: CDR1 SGHDN, CDR2 FVKESK. The CDR3 contains 13 residues. CDR3 sequence (DNA): TGTGCCAGCAGCCAACAACAGAACTATGGCTACACCTTC. Protein: CASSQQQNYGYTF.

The CDR3 DNA reads as TGTGCCAGCAGCGGACAGGGAAGGGAGACCCAGTACTTC. Amino acid sequence: CASSGQGRETQYF. The rearrangement links TRBV6-5 to TRBJ2-5; 8 nucleotides line up with TRBD1. Trimming took 6 bases from V and 5 from J; bases not matched to a gene: 5. Germline-derived CDR1 and CDR2 are MNHEY and SVGAGI. The CDR3 sequence is 13 residues long.

The rearrangement joins TRBV4-1 to TRBJ1-5; 8 bases align to TRBD1. CDR1 and CDR2 (germline): MGHRA, YSYEKL. V was clipped by 1 base and J by 3 bases; unmatched bases: 5. The CDR3 sequence is 16 residues long. Here the CDR3 DNA reads TGCGCCAGCAGCCAAGCTCCGGGACAGGACAATCAGCCCCAGCATTTT. As protein: CASSQAPGQDNQPQHF.

V usage is TRBV5-1 and J usage is TRBJ1-1; 7 bases align to TRBD1. The V gene end was trimmed by 2 bases and the J gene end by 2 bases; junction bases not matched to a gene: 9. The germline V gene has CDR1 SGHRS and CDR2 YFSETQ. This CDR3 is built from 16 residues. CDR3 loop: CASSLQGPTLNTEAFF. In DNA, the CDR3 is TGCGCCAGCAGCTTACAGGGGCCGACTCTCAACACTGAAGCTTTCTTT. Variable domain in full (rest from reference TRBV5-1 and TRBJ1-1): KAGVTQTPRYLIKTRGQQVTLSCSPISGHRSVSWYQQTPGQGLQFLFEYFSETQRNKGNFPGRFSGRQFSNSRSEMNVSTLELGDSALYLCASSLQGPTLNTEAFFGQGTRLTVV.

This clone was seen just once. The rearrangement joins TRBV4-2 to TRBJ1-2, with D possibly TRBD1 on 5 matching bases. Germline CDR1 reads LGHNA; CDR2 reads YNFKEQ. Trimming cost V 4 bases and J 4 bases, with 16 bases left between them. The CDR3 sequence is 15 residues long. The CDR3 region has the DNA TGTGCCAGCAGCCCCCGGGTGGAGGGGAGCTATGGCTACACCTTC. It yields the protein CASSPRVEGSYGYTF.

The chain couples TRBV10-3 to TRBJ2-5, with TRBD2 matching 9 bases. Germline lookup yields CDR1 ENHRY and CDR2 SYGVKD. This CDR3 has 16 amino acids. The ends lost 3 bases at V and 7 bases at J; junction bases unmatched: 12. This CDR3 reads CAISEEAGGPTGTQYF. The CDR3 region has the DNA TGTGCCATCAGTGAAGAAGCGGGAGGTCCCACAGGGACCCAGTACTTC.

This chain uses TRBV27 with TRBJ1-2, with 8 bases matching TRBD1. This CDR3 region has 13 residues. V lost 6 bases, J lost 8 bases, and 8 bases stayed unmatched. Germline CDR1 reads MNHEY; CDR2 reads SMNVEV (reference sequence). CDR3 sequence reads: CASRPGGPTGYTF. DNA of the CDR3: TGTGCCAGCAGACCAGGGGGCCCTACGGGCTACACCTTC.

This clone was detected once. The chain couples TRBV19 to TRBJ1-4; D may be TRBD1 (6 bases). The ends were cut back, 5 bases at V and 8 bases at J, with 18 bases in the middle. The CDR3 totals 15 residues. Germline lookup yields CDR1 LNHDA and CDR2 SQIVND (reference sequence). In DNA, the CDR3 is TGTGCCAGTAGTTCACAGGGAGCCCGGGGCGAAAAACTGTTTTTT. It yields the protein CASSSQGARGEKLFF.

The table lists this clone with a count of one. Compared with germline, one end of the junction differs, possibly owing to a read error. The chain couples TRBV4-3 to TRBJ1-3; 7 nucleotides agree with TRBD1. The length of the CDR3 is 16 residues. The germline CDR1 and CDR2 sequences are LGHNA and YSLEER. CDR3 amino acids: CANSQDTGVWGNTIYF. In DNA form, the CDR3 reads TGCGCCAACAGCCAAGATACAGGGGTCTGGGGCAACACCATATATTTT.

V is TRBV19 and J is TRBJ2-3, with D perhaps TRBD1 (5 bases). The CDR3 length is 16 residues. Per the germline V gene, CDR1 is LNHDA and CDR2 is SQIVND (reference sequence). The V end lost 5 bases, the J end lost 4 bases, and 19 bases lay between the germline ends. The CDR3 reads CASSPPRLAGPDTQYF. CDR3 bases: TGTGCCAGTAGTCCCCCCCGGTTGGCAGGGCCAGATACGCAGTATTTT.

V is TRBV6-5 and J is TRBJ1-2, with 7 bases lining up with TRBD1. The CDR3 covers 15 residues. The ends lost 8 bases at V and 7 bases at J; junction bases unmatched: 16. Germline CDR1 MNHEY, CDR2 SVGAGI. The CDR3 here is CASGTDRIVERGYTF. DNA for the CDR3: TGTGCCAGCGGCACGGACAGGATAGTAGAGCGTGGCTACACCTTC.

The gene calls are TRBV13 and TRBJ1-3; 7 nucleotides line up with TRBD1. Per the germline V gene, CDR1 is PRHDT and CDR2 is FYEKMQ (reference sequence). With V trimmed by 0 bases and J by 4 bases, 12 bases remained unmatched. The CDR3 covers 18 residues. The CDR3 is CASSLGPGGRGDGNTIYF. CDR3 nucleotide sequence: TGTGCCAGCAGCTTAGGCCCAGGAGGCAGGGGGGACGGAAACACCATATATTTT.

The chain couples TRBV25-1 to TRBJ2-1; D is unresolved. V shed 0 bases and J shed 0 bases, with 12 bases lying between them. Germline V gene lookup returns CDR1 MGHDK and CDR2 SYGVNS. The CDR3 is made up of 17 amino acids. CDR3 nucleotides: TGTGCCAGCAGTGAATACTCCAGCGCGAGCTCCTACAATGAGCAGTTCTTC. Translation: CASSEYSSASSYNEQFF.

The gene calls are TRBV6-2 or TRBV6-3 and TRBJ2-1, with D uncertain. Germline V gene lookup returns CDR1 MNHEY and CDR2 SVGEGT. The CDR3 is 13 residues long. Trimming removed 2 bases at V and 7 bases at J, with 9 bases between. The CDR3 region has the DNA TGTGCCAGCAGTTACACCGCACGGAATGAGCAGTTCTTC. Its translation is CASSYTARNEQFF.

The chain uses TRBV7-2 and TRBJ2-4; possible D gene TRBD2, 6 bases. The germline V gene has CDR1 SGHTA and CDR2 FQGNSA. V dropped 3 bases and J dropped 2 bases, with 14 bases sitting between them. The length of the CDR3 is 16 residues. The CDR3 region is CASSFRVGRSKNIQYF. For the CDR3, the DNA is TGTGCCAGCAGCTTTAGGGTGGGGAGGTCCAAAAACATTCAGTACTTC.